This T cell receptor (beta chain) stems from a study of blood T cell repertoires in COVID-19 (dated by TCRdb to 2018 to 2021). Regarding the research as a whole: Collaborator samples came from the United States, Italy and Spain and covered acute and convalescent phases of COVID-19. Where available, HLA class I and class II types were taken from metadata supplied by the sample provider and were not determined by assay-based typing. The prospective study material was composed of cDNA or gDNA derived from T cells, B-cell-depleted T cells, or PBMCs. Subjects who had been exposed to COVID-19, were actively infected with it, or had recovered from it provided the deeply sampled blood TCRbeta repertoires that made up the dataset. The repertoires were released in a freely available public database intended as a resource for research on the immune response to SARS-CoV-2. Samples came from the ongoing ImmuneRACE study (first 160 participants) plus 1,254 subjects from 6 global collaborators. The sample metadata nearly always contained a de-identified subject ID, COVID-19 status, age in years and sex. Results and caveats for the whole study, not just this receptor: How much clinical and demographic metadata was included differed by source and by participant, and the metadata was provided uncurated.

Via the germline V gene, CDR1 is MNHEY and CDR2 SVGEGT. From its cysteine to its phenylalanine, the CDR3 spans 14 amino acids. The read is trimmed to its CDR3 DNA, 42 bases read in frame from base 1. The junction shows trimming of 6 bases on V and 2 bases on J, and the gene matches do not reach 2 bases of it. On this clone itself: Its antigen is still unknown. Base quality data are lacking; no much larger clone is found one base away.

TCRbeta CDR3 regions were amplified from genomic DNA by means of the immunoSEQ Assay, a bias-controlled multiplex PCR. The published analysis was carried out like this. The number of nucleated cells in each sample was estimated from the amplification of reference gene primers within the assay. Sequence reads were collapsed and filtered to measure the absolute abundance of every unique TCRbeta CDR3 rearrangement. For each sample, productive Simpson clonality was calculated by taking the square root of Simpson's diversity index across productive rearrangements. Drawn from immuneACCESS, this table holds only the in-frame rearrangements with V and J called that TCRdb kept. Clones are partly lost; checked studies trace under half to an unresolved V gene and leave the rest unexplained. The V and J calls and clone size are taken from that table; D and trimming were inferred from the DNA. This sample lists roughly 520,000 clones; approximately 90% were detected once. The ten largest make up around 1.9% of the sample.

Enrolling through a virtual design, the prospective study's participants ranged in age from roughly 18 to 95 years and lived across roughly 24 United States geographic areas. To assign participants to cohorts, the prospective study relied on clinical history that participants themselves reported in a screening survey and a study questionnaire. Recovered participants in ImmuneRACE Cohort 3 were defined by two consecutive negative NP/OP PCR tests, clearance by a healthcare professional, or resolution of symptoms. Mobile phlebotomists in the prospective study collected whole blood, serum and a nasopharyngeal or oropharyngeal swab from every participant. Additional blood draws and questionnaires over an approximately 2-month period could optionally be provided by prospective study participants. Before DNA extraction, prospective study blood samples were shipped either frozen or at room temperature.

The clonotype originates from a middle-aged woman who had recovered from COVID-19. The sample comprised PBMCs or T cells enriched from blood (not recorded which). The rearrangement joined TRBV6-2 or TRBV6-3 to TRBJ2-4, and 9 junction bases match TRBD2. For the CDR3, the sequence is CASSSSGTKNIQYF. Here is the DNA: TGTGCCAGCAGCTCTAGCGGGACCAAAAACATTCAGTACTTC.